This T cell receptor (beta chain) emerged from a study of glioma-infiltrating T cells after dendritic cell vaccination. Germline V gene data show CDR1 as SQVTM and CDR2 as ANQGSEA. The CDR3 totals 12 residues. Losses at the gene ends were 6 bases for V and 7 bases for J; bases not matched to a gene: 5. The sample's time point: after dendritic cell vaccination, including at tumor progression/relapse. The data were produced by immunoSEQ multiplex PCR, yet TCRdb's version contains in-frame clones alone and is incomplete. The sample contains more than 95,000 clones, 90% of which appear only once. This chain joins TRBV29-1 and TRBJ1-2; 10 bases align to TRBD1. This specimen consisted of blood, obtained after dendritic cell vaccination. The TCR sequence derives from a human donor with glioblastoma. The CDR3 coding sequence is TGCAGCGTAGGACAGGGGGTAGGTGGCTACACCTTC. Protein: CSVGQGVGGYTF.